This T cell receptor beta chain was documented in a study of blood T cell repertoires in COVID-19. Looking at the study overall: Samples representing acute and convalescent COVID-19 were sourced from the United States, Italy and Spain.

The data were produced by immunoSEQ multiplex PCR, yet TCRdb's version contains in-frame clones alone and is incomplete. The data contain some 300,000 clones, about 90% of them singletons. The CDR3 consists of 15 residues. Deletions cut 1 base from V and 5 bases from J, with 14 bases between. The germline gives CDR1 SGDLS, CDR2 YYNGEE. The origin of this receptor is a woman aged 25 to 39 who had recovered from COVID-19. This sequence joins TRBV9 and TRBJ2-3; perhaps TRBD2 as D (6 bases). The specimen was PBMCs or T cells enriched from blood (not recorded which). The CDR3 spells CASSVRGSYGDTQYF. The CDR3 DNA sequence: TGTGCCAGCAGCGTACGGGGGTCCTACGGAGATACGCAGTATTTT.